This passage covers 16 T cell receptor beta chains from one sample sequenced in a study of CXCR3-negative and CXCR3-positive naive CD8 T cells. Researchers prepared the TRB cDNA libraries using 5' RACE with UMI labels. TCRdb derives one entry per CDR3 protein from the 5' RACE reads, leaving out DNA. The sample includes some 130,000 distinct CDR3 sequences. The specimen was naive CXCR3- CD8+ T cells from blood. Subset described: CD45RO-CCR7+CD27+CD95- naive CD8+ T cells lacking CXCR3 (TNR3-). These TCRs come from a human donor in good health. Some clones in this sample may be carry-over from other donors' samples.

The chain is built from TRBV28 and TRBJ2-1; TCRdb proposes TRBD2, but this gene call is untestable without DNA. Germline CDR1 is MDHEN and CDR2 is SYDVKM. The CDR3 covers 16 residues. The CDR3 region is CASTDPRTSVDNEQFF.

The chain's CDR3 is CASSPTGGLSYEQYF. The J gene is TRBJ2-7, the V gene TRBV7-8; lacking DNA, the TRBD1 call made by TCRdb goes unchecked. The CDR3 has 15 amino acids. The germline V gene encodes CDR1 SGHVS and CDR2 FQNEAQ.

This chain connects TRBV7-3 to TRBJ2-1. Germline V CDR1 and CDR2: SGHTA, FQGTGA. The CDR3 is 16 amino acids. The CDR3 here is CASSLTQREYYNEQFF.

The V and J genes are TRBV29-1 and TRBJ2-7. CDR3 size: 12 residues. CDR1 is SQVTM, CDR2 ANQGSEA, per germline. Here the CDR3 reads CSVEQRPYEQYF.

The chain links TRBV4-3 to TRBJ1-6; TCRdb picks TRBD1, but there is no DNA to check that call. This CDR3 spans 15 amino acids. The germline gives CDR1 LGHNA, CDR2 YSLEER. The CDR3 spells CASSQGTGYNSPLHF.

The V gene is TRBV4-1, the J gene TRBJ2-1; the TCRdb call, TRBD1, lacks DNA for checking. CDR3 length equals 15 residues. Germline V gives CDR1 MGHRA, CDR2 YSYEKL. The CDR3 reads CASSQGDSSYNEQFF.

The chain recombines TRBV6-2 or TRBV6-3 with TRBJ1-5; no DNA is available, so the TRBD1 call from TCRdb remains unchecked. The CDR3 has 20 amino acids. The germline V gene encodes CDR1 MNHEY and CDR2 SVGEGT. The chain's CDR3 is CASSYSGGGVYSYSNQPQHF.

The V call is TRBV7-2, the J call TRBJ2-2; TCRdb outputs TRBD1, but without DNA this stays unchecked. The CDR3 is 16 amino acids. Germline-derived CDR1 and CDR2 are SGHTA and FQGNSA. The CDR3 region is CASSLRAATGTGELFF.

The chain carries TRBV19 and TRBJ2-7. This CDR3 spans 12 amino acids. Germline CDR1 and CDR2: LNHDA and SQIVND (reference sequence). This chain's CDR3 is CASSQQNYEQYF.

The rearrangement joins TRBV4-1 to TRBJ2-7; TCRdb indicates TRBD1, and absent DNA this call remains unverified. CDR1 and CDR2 from the germline V gene are MGHRA and YSYEKL. CDR3 length: 15 residues. The CDR3 reads CASSLSPGVSIEQYF.

The gene calls are TRBV29-1 and TRBJ2-1; TCRdb calls TRBD2, which cannot be checked without DNA. This CDR3 has 13 residues. Germline CDR1 SQVTM, CDR2 ANQGSEA. The CDR3: CSVEGLAYNEQFF.

This chain uses TRBV3-1 with TRBJ2-5; there is no DNA to check the TCRdb D call of TRBD2. Germline-derived CDR1 and CDR2 are LGHDT and YNNKEL (reference sequence). This CDR3 contains 13 residues. CDR3 region: CASSRGGQETQYF.

V usage is TRBV7-2 and J usage is TRBJ1-2. CDR3 length: 14 amino acids. Germline values: CDR1 SGHTA, CDR2 FQGNSA. CDR3 region: CASSLFEVDYGYTF.

The V and J genes are TRBV3-1 and TRBJ2-2. The length of the CDR3 is 13 residues. The germline V gene encodes CDR1 LGHDT and CDR2 YNNKEL (reference sequence). The CDR3 is CASSLDPTGELFF.

The chain combines TRBV11-2 with TRBJ2-5; the D gene TCRdb calls, TRBD1, cannot be checked with no DNA. CDR1 is SGHAT, CDR2 FQNNGV, per germline. The CDR3 is made up of 18 amino acids. CDR3 region: CASSLAPRGQGAQETQYF. Based on the CDR3 plus reference TRBV11-2 and TRBJ2-5, the full variable domain is EAGVAQSPRYKIIEKRQSVAFWCNPISGHATLYWYQQILGQGPKLLIQFQNNGVVDDSQLPKDRFSAERLKGVDSTLKIQPAKLEDSAVYLCASSLAPRGQGAQETQYFGPGTRLLVL.

V is TRBV7-6 and J is TRBJ1-1. The CDR3 is 15 residues long. Germline CDR1 is SGHVS and CDR2 is FNYEAQ. CDR3 amino acids: CASSSFIRPNTEAFF.